This entry lists 21 T cell receptor beta chains sequenced from one sample in a study of blood T cell repertoires in COVID-19. Some clones are missing from TCRdb's copy, which holds only in-frame ones; the method was immunoSEQ multiplex PCR. The sample has roughly 170,000 clones; approximately 74% are singletons. Sequencing input: peripheral blood. The origin of the receptors is a woman aged 80 or older with acute or convalescent COVID-19.

The genes are TRBV28 and TRBJ1-1; D is perhaps TRBD1 (6 bases). V was pared by 6 bases and J by 0 bases, with 11 bases between. CDR3 size: 14 residues. Germline V gene data show CDR1 as MDHEN and CDR2 as SYDVKM. This CDR3 is CASRKQGMNTEAFF. In DNA form, the CDR3 reads TGTGCCAGCAGAAAACAGGGAATGAACACTGAAGCTTTCTTT.

The V gene is TRBV7-7, the J gene TRBJ1-4; the D is unclear. V lost 1 base and J lost 4, with 7 bases in between. CDR1 and CDR2 from the germline V gene are SSHAT and FNYEAQ (reference sequence). The CDR3 contains 14 residues. The CDR3 coding sequence is TGTGCCAGCAGCTTAGAGTCGGTTAATGAAAAACTGTTTTTT. It encodes CASSLESVNEKLFF.

For the CDR3, the DNA is TGTGCCAGCACGCTACAGTCTGGGTCAAACAATGAGCAGTTCTTC. This sequence encodes CASTLQSGSNNEQFF. The chain links TRBV7-6 to TRBJ2-1; D not resolved. V shed 7 bases and J shed 5 bases, with 18 bases lying between them. The CDR3 consists of 15 residues. Germline lookup yields CDR1 SGHVS and CDR2 FNYEAQ.

This clone was observed a handful of times. The J gene is TRBJ2-1, the V gene TRBV10-1; D is uncertain. The CDR3 is 10 amino acids. The germline CDR1 and CDR2 sequences are WNHNN and SYGVQD (reference sequence). Trimming left V 4 bases short and J 7 bases short, with 2 bases between. The CDR3 DNA reads as TGCGCCAGCAGTGTAAATGAGCAGTTCTTC. Protein product: CASSVNEQFF.

Only a few counts were recorded for this clone. The chain joins TRBV18 to TRBJ1-1; 9 nucleotides match TRBD1. CDR3 length: 16 residues. CDR1 KGHSH and CDR2 LQKENI come from the germline V gene. The ends lost 6 bases at V and 2 bases at J; junction bases unmatched: 10. CDR3 DNA sequence: TGTGCCAGCTCCCCCGGGACAGGGCATGGAAACACTGAAGCTTTCTTT. This encodes CASSPGTGHGNTEAFF. The variable domain in full, with the rest retrieved from reference TRBV18 and TRBJ1-1, is NAGVMQNPRHLVRRRGQEARLRCSPMKGHSHVYWYRQLPEEGLKFMVYLQKENIIDESGMPKERFSAEFPKEGPSILRIQQVVRGDSAAYFCASSPGTGHGNTEAFFGQGTRLTVV.

J is TRBJ1-2 and V is TRBV7-3; 9 bases are a match to TRBD1. The CDR3 length is 15 residues. Germline V CDR1 and CDR2: SGHTA, FQGTGA. Trimming removed 4 bases from V and 7 bases from J; junction bases left unmatched: 10. Written as DNA, the CDR3 is TGTGCCAGCAGCTCCCGCACAGGGGGCGCGGGTGGCTACACCTTC. Its protein is CASSSRTGGAGGYTF.

The count of this clone is one. The CDR3 spells CASRPGQLATNEKLFF. In DNA form, the CDR3 reads TGTGCCAGTCGTCCGGGACAGCTTGCAACTAATGAAAAACTGTTTTTT. V is TRBV19 and J is TRBJ1-4, with 7 bases aligning to TRBD1. Unmatched junction bases numbered 9, after V lost 8 bases and J lost 0 bases. Germline CDR1 is LNHDA and CDR2 is SQIVND (reference sequence). The CDR3 runs 16 residues. Full variable domain (remainder filled in from reference TRBV19 and TRBJ1-4): DGGITQSPKYLFRKEGQNVTLSCEQNLNHDAMYWYRQDPGQGLRLIYYSQIVNDFQKGDIAEGYSVSREKKESFPLTVTSAQKNPTAFYLCASRPGQLATNEKLFFGSGTQLSVL.

The chain couples TRBV7-9 to TRBJ2-2, with a possible D match to TRBD2 (5 bases). The ends were cut back, 2 bases at V and 5 bases at J, with 6 bases in the middle. The germline CDR1 and CDR2 sequences are SEHNR and FQNEAQ (reference sequence). CDR3 length equals 13 residues. The CDR3 sequence is CASSLTGTGELFF. The DNA for the CDR3 is TGTGCCAGCAGCTTAACGGGGACCGGGGAGCTGTTTTTT.

The chain is built from TRBV28 and TRBJ2-3, with 9 nucleotides matching TRBD2. CDR1 and CDR2 (germline): MDHEN, SYDVKM. V shed 6 bases, J shed 4 bases, and the junction held 8 bases outside the gene matches. The CDR3 loop spans 15 amino acids. CDR3 protein: CASRRGSGSSDTQYF. CDR3 nucleotides: TGTGCCAGCAGGCGTGGTAGCGGGAGCTCAGATACGCAGTATTTT.

This clone appeared a few times. V and J are TRBV5-1 and TRBJ1-2; TRBD1 matches at 7 bases. This CDR3 has 16 amino acids. The V gene end was trimmed by 0 bases and the J gene end by 0 bases; junction bases not matched to a gene: 5. Germline V lookup: CDR1 SGHRS, CDR2 YFSETQ. This chain's CDR3 is CASSLATGHTNYGYTF. CDR3 sequence (DNA): TGCGCCAGCAGCTTGGCGACAGGGCACACTAACTATGGCTACACCTTC.

The chain links TRBV7-8 to TRBJ2-5; 8 positions agree with TRBD2. The germline CDR1 and CDR2 sequences are SGHVS and FQNEAQ. V gave up 1 base and J gave up 4 bases; unmatched junction bases: 5. This CDR3 has 15 amino acids. The CDR3 DNA is TGTGCCAGCAGCTTAGGGGCGGGAGGTAGAGAGACCCAGTACTTC. It codes for CASSLGAGGRETQYF.

This rearrangement joins TRBV5-6 to TRBJ2-3; 8 nucleotides match TRBD2. This CDR3 comprises 16 residues. The V segment lost 2 bases and the J segment 2 bases; nucleotides outside the gene matches: 7. Germline V gives CDR1 SGHDT, CDR2 YYEEEE. Written as DNA, the CDR3 is TGTGCCAGCAGCTTCCTTGCGGGAGGCCCCACAGATACGCAGTATTTT. As protein: CASSFLAGGPTDTQYF.

Concerning this clone: This CDR3 is missing its conserved last phenylalanine or tryptophan, likely due to a read error. No DNA is shown, since the ends of the CDR3 on it are uncertain; the CDR3 is the one TCRdb lists. V usage is TRBV21-1 and J usage is TRBJ2-3; TRBD2 was called by the table and not checked on the DNA. TRBV21-1 is given as a pseudogene. The CDR3 adds up to 9 amino acids, both ends counted. CDR3 amino acids: CASSRGLAD.

Here the CDR3 DNA reads TGCGCCAGCAGTCTGTCGACAGGGGGGTTGTTGAACACTGAAGCTTTCTTT. Its protein product is CASSLSTGGLLNTEAFF. This rearrangement joins TRBV5-1 to TRBJ1-1; 9 nucleotides match TRBD1. The CDR3 consists of 17 residues. The junction had 11 bases not matched to a gene; V was cut back by 5 bases and J by 0 bases. Germline V gene lookup returns CDR1 SGHRS and CDR2 YFSETQ. Full variable domain (missing parts from reference TRBV5-1 and TRBJ1-1): KAGVTQTPRYLIKTRGQQVTLSCSPISGHRSVSWYQQTPGQGLQFLFEYFSETQRNKGNFPGRFSGRQFSNSRSEMNVSTLELGDSALYLCASSLSTGGLLNTEAFFGQGTRLTVV.

The chain recombines TRBV24-1 with TRBJ1-1; maybe TRBD1 (6 bases). The CDR3 totals 15 residues. The germline V gene encodes CDR1 KGHDR and CDR2 SFDVKD. The V gene lost 5 bases and the J gene lost 1 base, with 13 bases spanning the gap. The CDR3 here is CATSASGTQNTEAFF. CDR3 nucleotide sequence: TGTGCCACCAGTGCTTCCGGGACACAGAACACTGAAGCTTTCTTT.

This chain uses TRBV30 with TRBJ1-3, with TRBD1 matching over 9 bases. V gave up 3 bases and J gave up 4 bases; unmatched junction bases: 10. The germline CDR1 and CDR2 sequences are GTSNPN and SVGIG (reference sequence). The CDR3 consists of 16 residues. Here the CDR3 DNA reads TGTGCCTGGAGAAATAAAGGACAGGGGTTCGGAAACACCATATATTTT. It codes for CAWRNKGQGFGNTIYF.

V usage is TRBV2 and J usage is TRBJ2-7, with D maybe TRBD2 (6 bases). Per the germline V gene, CDR1 is SNHLY and CDR2 is FYNNEI. V was cut by 2 bases and J by 4 bases, with 12 bases left in between. This CDR3 region has 14 residues. DNA for the CDR3: TGTGCCAGCAGTGAAATAGCGGTGGGTTACGAGCAGTACTTC. Its protein product is CASSEIAVGYEQYF.

This clone has just one count. The V call is TRBV7-9, the J call TRBJ2-2; TRBD2 agrees at 7 bases. With 1 base clipped from V and 4 bases from J, the junction kept 3 bases outside the gene matches. CDR1 is SEHNR, CDR2 FQNEAQ, per germline (reference sequence). The CDR3 loop spans 15 amino acids. Here the CDR3 reads CASSLVGGFTGELFF. As DNA, the CDR3 is TGTGCCAGCAGCTTAGTCGGGGGGTTCACCGGGGAGCTGTTTTTT.

This rearrangement joins TRBV2 to TRBJ2-3, with no clear D. The CDR3 runs to 13 residues. Deletions cut 6 bases from V and 6 bases from J, with 13 bases between. The V gene's germline CDR1 is SNHLY and CDR2 FYNNEI. This CDR3 is CASRPHMSDTQYF. In DNA form, the CDR3 reads TGTGCCAGCAGACCCCACATGTCGGATACGCAGTATTTT.

This chain joins TRBV9 and TRBJ2-7, with a possible D match to TRBD2 (5 bases). Trimming took 3 bases from V and 3 from J, leaving 16 bases between them. This CDR3 is 15 amino acids long. CDR1 is SGDLS and CDR2 is YYNGEE in the germline V gene. The CDR3 is CASSAPPGVYYEQYF. The CDR3 DNA follows: TGTGCCAGCAGCGCCCCCCCCGGGGTATACTACGAGCAGTACTTC.

V is TRBV6-5 and J is TRBJ2-7; TRBD2 matches at 14 bases. Germline CDR1 MNHEY, CDR2 SVGAGI. Trimming removed 6 bases from V and 3 bases from J; junction bases left unmatched: 1. There are 14 residues in the CDR3. CDR3 DNA sequence: TGTGCCAGCAGCGGGACTAGCGGGAGCTACGAGCAGTACTTC. The encoded protein is CASSGTSGSYEQYF.